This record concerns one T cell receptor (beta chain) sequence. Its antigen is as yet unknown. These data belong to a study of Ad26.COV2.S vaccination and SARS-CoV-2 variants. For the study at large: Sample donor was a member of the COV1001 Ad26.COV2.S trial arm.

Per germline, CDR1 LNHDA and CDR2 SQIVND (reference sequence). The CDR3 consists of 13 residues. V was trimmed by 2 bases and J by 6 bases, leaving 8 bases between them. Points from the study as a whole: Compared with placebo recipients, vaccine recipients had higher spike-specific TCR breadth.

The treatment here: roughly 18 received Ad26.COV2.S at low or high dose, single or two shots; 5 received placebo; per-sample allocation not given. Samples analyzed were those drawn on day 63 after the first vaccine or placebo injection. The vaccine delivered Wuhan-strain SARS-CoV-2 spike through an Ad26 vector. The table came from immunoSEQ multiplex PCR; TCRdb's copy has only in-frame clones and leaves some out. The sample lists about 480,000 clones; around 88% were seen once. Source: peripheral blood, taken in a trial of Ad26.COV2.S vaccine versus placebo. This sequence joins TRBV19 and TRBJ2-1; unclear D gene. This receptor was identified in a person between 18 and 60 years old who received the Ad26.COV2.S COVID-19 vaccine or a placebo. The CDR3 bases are TGTGCCAGTAGTATAAAGGGCGGCAATGAGCAGTTCTTC. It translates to CASSIKGGNEQFF.